Listed below are T cell receptor beta chains from one sample, sequenced in a study of T cell repertoires in cytomegalovirus infection. TCRdb independently ran MiXCR on the reads; one entry per CDR3 protein. Here the sample spans roughly 230,000 distinct CDR3 sequences, under 25% being singletons. Material: CD8+ T cells from PBMCs. The receptors were sampled from a human donor in good health (CMV status not recorded). Some clones in this sample may be carry-over from other donors' samples. Each CDR3 is given without its conserved first and last residue.

cdr3_aa	j_call	v_call
ASSPLAGGLETQY	TRBJ2-5	TRBV12-3/TRBV12-4
ASSWGGREQF	TRBJ2-1	TRBV5-6
ASSLWDRAPSPLH	TRBJ1-6	TRBV28
ASSQWANTEAF	TRBJ1-1	TRBV4-1
ASSHGVGNTEAF	TRBJ1-1	TRBV7-8
ASSQEGWPGPY	TRBJ2-7	TRBV14
ASSKAGYSNQPQH	TRBJ1-5	TRBV7-2
SVPLREFNSYEQY	TRBJ2-7	TRBV20-1
ASSQDAGIAKNIQY	TRBJ2-4	TRBV4-1
ASSQPGQTNEAF	TRBJ1-1	TRBV3-1
ASSLVVRASPGNTEAF	TRBJ1-1	TRBV12-3/TRBV12-4
ASSELAGELF	TRBJ2-2	TRBV25-1
ASSPGQVNYGYT	TRBJ1-2	TRBV18
ASGQGEYGYT	TRBJ1-2	TRBV2
ASSQELAGGLSEQF	TRBJ2-1	TRBV14
ASTPAKPYRRPTLSNYGYT	TRBJ1-2	TRBV6-1
SASSPLAGGEETQY	TRBJ2-5	TRBV20-1
ATVYNEQF	TRBJ2-1	TRBV28
ASSLHRADNQPQH	TRBJ1-5	TRBV12-3/TRBV12-4
ASSLFVGQGTHNEQF	TRBJ2-1	TRBV28
ASSLVLKGYEQY	TRBJ2-7	TRBV7-9
ASSYGENTEAF	TRBJ1-1	TRBV6-2/TRBV6-3
ASSVSGGLVNEQF	TRBJ2-1	TRBV7-6
ASSARLAGWGGEQF	TRBJ2-1	TRBV27
ASQTVAGSSYNEQF	TRBJ2-1	TRBV27
SATERGESWDTQY	TRBJ2-3	TRBV20-1
ASRWTGAVETQY	TRBJ2-5	TRBV2
ASSVGANTGELF	TRBJ2-2	TRBV2
ATSVGGGAGETQY	TRBJ2-5	TRBV24-1
ASTPDSSSYSPLH	TRBJ1-6	TRBV28
ASSSRGNHNEQF	TRBJ2-1	TRBV11-1
ASKIRGPVDEAF	TRBJ1-1	TRBV19
SARWAGNGYT	TRBJ1-2	TRBV20-1